The present T cell receptor beta chain was sequenced within a study of cytomegalovirus exposure and HLA in healthy donors. With 60 Vbeta and 13 Jbeta primers, the PCR was carried out. Method: immunoSEQ multiplex PCR; TCRdb's copy keeps in-frame clones and lacks some. The sample gives roughly 100,000 clones, roughly 82% of which show up once; 2.5% to 3% is in the top ten. Germline CDR1 is SNHLY and CDR2 is FYNNEI. This CDR3 is built from 17 residues. Losses at the gene ends were 6 bases for V and 3 bases for J; bases not matched to a gene: 14. The rearrangement links TRBV2 to TRBJ2-7; TRBD1 agrees at 10 bases. The origin of this receptor is a male donor in good health and CMV-seropositive. The sequenced sample consisted of PBMCs. The CDR3 bases are TGTGCCAGCAGAGTTTCGTCGGGACAGGGGAAAGACTACGAGCAGTACTTC. This gives the protein CASRVSSGQGKDYEQYF.